The T cell receptor beta chain described here comes from a study of T cells in Graves' hyperthyroidism and ophthalmopathy (dated by TCRdb to between 2017 and 2020). Background for the entire study: Peripheral blood samples were taken at initial diagnosis, before any treatment was given. To identify TCR V-J signatures that set the groups apart, the researchers used a discovery cohort of 100 or so patients, made up of 40 to 45 with Graves' ophthalmopathy and 57 with stable Graves' hyperthyroidism. Prospective prediction of ophthalmopathy was tested in an independent validation cohort consisting of 18 hyperthyroidism patients and 15 or so patients who later progressed to ophthalmopathy. The roughly 94 discovery patients were randomly split 7:3 into training and test sets. The study also compared thyroid tissue and blood T-cell repertoires from 5 to 7 Graves' hyperthyroidism patients. Once sampling was done, hyperthyroidism patients were given methimazole at a starting dose of 30 mg daily, whereas ophthalmopathy patients were given high-dose intravenous methylprednisolone. According to the paper, TCR Vbeta CDR3 sequencing was carried out on roughly 130 peripheral blood samples, which came from fewer than 50 ophthalmopathy, approximately 72 hyperthyroidism and roughly 17 progressor patients. Results and caveats for the whole study, not just this receptor: Most expanded thyroid clonotypes (frequency above 0.001) were also detected in blood, suggesting blood repertoires may reflect thyroid immune responses. In validation, the model predicted progression to ophthalmopathy a median of about 6.5 months before onset, with over 55% sensitivity and roughly 77% specificity. No statistical method was used to set the sample size in advance, and investigators knew the group allocation. A 13 V-J signature model separated ophthalmopathy from stable hyperthyroidism, with roughly 88% sensitivity and roughly 81% specificity in cross-validation and 80%/75% in testing.

This clonotype was counted between two and nine times. This receptor's antigen is unknown. One base away there is no much larger clone; base qualities are not given. Ophthalmopathy patients had moderately to severely active disease, with a Clinical Activity Score of 3 or more, a NOSPECS grade of 4 or more, and a disease duration of less than 3 months. Patients with uncontrolled infections, other autoimmune diseases, pregnancy or lactation were excluded. Diagnoses relied on clinical symptoms, serum thyroxine and TRAb, thyroid ultrasound and orbital computed tomography. PBMCs were separated from approximately 9.9 ml of fresh peripheral blood using Ficoll-Paque density gradient centrifugation. Trizol reagent was used to extract total RNA, and RNA quality was then checked on an Agilent 2100 Bioanalyzer. TCR beta CDR3 regions were amplified from RNA transcripts. The TCR CDR3 was subjected to a first round of RT-PCR using the HTBI primer set and the Qiagen OneStep RT-PCR kit. Libraries were constructed in a second round of multiplex PCR, after which size selection and purification were carried out. Paired-end sequencing of the libraries was performed with 100 bp reads on an Illumina HiSeq2000. In the original analysis: SOAPnuke was used to process the raw data, removing reads that contained adapters or uncalled bases, had a mean Phred below 15, or lacked an exact match to the constant primer or identifier. High-quality paired reads were merged using COPE v1.2.5, and each unique nucleotide sequence was defined as a clonotype. MiTCR v1.1 was used to align clonotypes to the IMGT TRBV, TRBD and TRBJ reference segments. Only V-J combinations with frequency above 0.0001, covering about 99% of repertoires, were analysed. A TCS score was defined as the ratio of F50 (clonal expansion) to E x V (chaos), with BLOSUM62-based TCRdist applied between CDR3 peptides within each V-J. Welch's t-statistics and random forest reduced around 520 V-J features to 13, which were used in a naive Bayes classifier (R e1071). Starting from the raw public reads, TCRdb applied fastp trimming at Q25, assembled clones with MiXCR and retained in-frame beta chains. Each CDR3 protein appears once, grouped with its most common genes and DNA. In this record, the V and J calls reflect TCRdb's handling and not the investigators' own analysis. The table for this sample lists over 250,000 distinct CDR3 sequences; roughly an eighth of them were counted only once. Together, the top ten hold roughly 33% of the sample.

V is cut by 4 bases and J by 2 bases, and the space between the germline ends is 18 bases. Reading the germline V gene gives CDR1 MDHEN and CDR2 SYDVKM. The CDR3 numbers 17 residues from cysteine through phenylalanine. Left in the record is the CDR3 DNA by itself, 51 bases read in frame from the first base. Sequencing used blood. This chain is built from TRBV28 and TRBJ2-1; the D gene is perhaps TRBD1 or TRBD2, each of them matching over 5 bases. This receptor was identified in a woman aged 40 to 55 with Graves' ophthalmopathy. The nucleotide sequence reads as follows: TGTGCCAGCAGTTCTCCCTACGGGACGAGAACCTACAATGAGCAGTTCTTC. The resulting protein is CASSSPYGTRTYNEQFF.